Listed below are T cell receptor beta chains from one sample, sequenced in a study of T cell changes during pregnancy in multiple sclerosis. Sequenced by immunoSEQ multiplex PCR; TCRdb stores in-frame clones only, minus some. The sample has more than 85,000 clones; roughly nine tenths are singletons. This material consisted of peripheral blood, taken in the second trimester of pregnancy. These receptors were obtained from a female donor with multiple sclerosis, enrolled in a pregnancy study. The CDR3 runs from the conserved cysteine through the conserved F or W. The D gene is left open where the match is weak. A row's size may be missing; if present it is once, few, many or a size class.

- | TRBJ2-5 | - | TRBV7-9 | TGTGCCAGCAGCTCGCCGCGGGAGACCCAGTACTTC | CASSSPRETQYF
TRBD1 | TRBJ1-2 | - | TRBV27 | TGTGCCAGCAGTTCCTTTAAGATCCGGGACAGGGTATATGGCTACACCTTC | CASSSFKIRDRVYGYTF
TRBD1 | TRBJ2-1 | - | TRBV28 | TGTGCCAGCAGGTCGGGACAGGGCTCCTACAATGAGCAGTTCTTC | CASRSGQGSYNEQFF
- | TRBJ1-1 | - | TRBV2 | TGTGCCAGCAGACCGTCCTGGAAACAGAGTATGAACACTGAAGCTTTCTTT | CASRPSWKQSMNTEAFF
- | TRBJ1-2 | - | TRBV2 | TGTGCCAGCAACTTGGACACCCCCCTGTATGGCTACACCTTC | CASNLDTPLYGYTF
- | TRBJ2-3 | - | TRBV2 | TGTGCCAGCACCCCCCTGAGCACAGATACGCAGTATTTT | CASTPLSTDTQYF
- | TRBJ2-1 | - | TRBV30 | TGTGCCTGGAGTGTACGAGAGGGGGTTCGATCGTTCTTC | CAWSVREGVRSFF
- | TRBJ1-4 | - | TRBV27 | TGTGCCAGCAGTTCGTATTACAGGGACGAAAAACTGTTTTTT | CASSSYYRDEKLFF
TRBD1 | TRBJ1-5 | - | TRBV28 | TGTGCCAGCAGCCCACAGGGGGCGGGACAGCCCCAGCATTTT | CASSPQGAGQPQHF
- | TRBJ1-1 | - | TRBV5-6 | TGTGCCAGCAGCTTGGGGCCGTACACTGAAGCTTTCTTT | CASSLGPYTEAFF
TRBD1 | TRBJ2-2 | - | TRBV25-1 | TGTGCCAGCACCGAAACCGGGACAGGGGTAGTAGGGGAGCTGTTTTTT | CASTETGTGVVGELFF
TRBD1 | TRBJ2-7 | once | TRBV6-1 | TGTGCCAGCAGTAGTTTGGGACAGGTCTACGAGCAGTACTTC | CASSSLGQVYEQYF
- | TRBJ2-7 | - | TRBV27 | TGTGCCAGCAGTTTCCGGAGGGGCGCGGGGGAGCAGTACTTC | CASSFRRGAGEQYF
TRBD1 | TRBJ2-2 | - | TRBV7-9 | TGTGCCAGCAGCCTTCATGGGACAGGAATCACCGGGGAGCTGTTTTTT | CASSLHGTGITGELFF
- | TRBJ2-1 | - | TRBV6-5 | TGTGCCAGCAGTTTCGCAGGGTGGGGCAATGAGCAGTTCTTC | CASSFAGWGNEQFF
TRBD1 | TRBJ2-1 | - | TRBV29-1 | TGCAGCGAGGGGACCACCCAGGGGGCTGAGCAGTTCTTC | CSEGTTQGAEQFF
TRBD1 | TRBJ1-5 | - | TRBV30 | TGTGCCTTGACAGGGGGCGCGGGTCAGCCCCAGCATTTT | CALTGGAGQPQHF
TRBD1 | TRBJ2-1 | - | TRBV19 | TGTGCCAGTAGTACGGGACAGGGTTTTCCCTTAGGCAATGAGCAGTTCTTC | CASSTGQGFPLGNEQFF
TRBD2 | TRBJ2-1 | - | TRBV7-3 | TGTGCCAGCAGCGGCCTAGCGGGGGCCCGCAATGAGCAGTTCTTC | CASSGLAGARNEQFF
TRBD1 | TRBJ2-7 | - | TRBV19 | TGTGCCAGTAGTATAGAAGACAGGGGTTACTCCTACGAGCAGTACTTC | CASSIEDRGYSYEQYF
- | TRBJ2-7 | - | TRBV18 | TGTGCCAGCTCACCACTCGACAGGCTGCGCGAGCAGTACTTC | CASSPLDRLREQYF
TRBD2 | TRBJ2-3 | - | TRBV5-1 | TGCGCCAGCAGCTCTGAGCGGGAGCCCACAGATACGCAGTATTTT | CASSSEREPTDTQYF
- | TRBJ2-1 | - | TRBV19 | TGTGCCAGTAGTATAGCTAGCAACAATGAGCAGTTCTTC | CASSIASNNEQFF
- | TRBJ1-1 | once | TRBV9 | TGTGCCAGCAGCGTATTGGGGGGAAACGCTGAAGCTTTCTTT | CASSVLGGNAEAFF
- | TRBJ1-1 | - | TRBV27 | TGTGCCAGCAGCCTCTCGGGGGACACTGAAGCTTTCTTT | CASSLSGDTEAFF
TRBD2 | TRBJ2-1 | - | TRBV9 | TGTGCCAGCAGCTACGGACTAGCCCTAAACAATGAGCAGTTCTTC | CASSYGLALNNEQFF
- | TRBJ2-7 | - | TRBV30 | TGTGCCTGGAGTGCCTACAGCGGGGAGCAGTACTTC | CAWSAYSGEQYF
TRBD1 | TRBJ1-1 | - | TRBV7-8 | TGTGCCAGCAGCTTAGCGTCAGGGCAGGGGGCTGAAGCTTTCTTT | CASSLASGQGAEAFF
TRBD1 | TRBJ2-2 | few | TRBV5-4 | TGTGCCAGCAGCTTGGGGGACAGACCGAACACCGGGGAGCTGTTTTTT | CASSLGDRPNTGELFF